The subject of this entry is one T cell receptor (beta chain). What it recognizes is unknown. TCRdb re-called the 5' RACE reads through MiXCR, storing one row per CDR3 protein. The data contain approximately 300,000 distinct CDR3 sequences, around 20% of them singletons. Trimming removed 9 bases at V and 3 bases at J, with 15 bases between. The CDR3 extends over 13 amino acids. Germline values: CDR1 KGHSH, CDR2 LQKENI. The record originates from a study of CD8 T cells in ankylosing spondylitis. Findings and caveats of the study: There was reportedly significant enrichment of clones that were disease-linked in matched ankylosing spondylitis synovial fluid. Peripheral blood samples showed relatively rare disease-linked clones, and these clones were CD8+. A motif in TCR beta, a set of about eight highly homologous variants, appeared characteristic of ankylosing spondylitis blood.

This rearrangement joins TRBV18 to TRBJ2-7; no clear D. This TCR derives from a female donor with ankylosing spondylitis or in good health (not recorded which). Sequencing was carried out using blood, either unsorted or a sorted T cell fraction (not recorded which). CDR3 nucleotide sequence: TGTGCCAGTTCTGTAGGGCGTTACTACGAGCAGTACTTC. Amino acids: CASSVGRYYEQYF.